This entry lists 4 T cell receptor beta chains sequenced from one sample in a study of cytomegalovirus exposure and HLA in healthy donors. Amplification used 60 Vbeta primers and 13 Jbeta primers. Here immunoSEQ multiplex PCR was the method, and the copy in TCRdb shows in-frame clones only, minus some. The data contain about 93,000 clones, around 74% of them seen just once; the ten biggest clones take up roughly 1.9%. The sample comprised PBMCs. The source of these receptors is a boy between 5 and 17 years old in good health and CMV-seronegative.

J is TRBJ1-5 and V is TRBV6-5; D unresolved. V was shortened by 4 bases and J by 5 bases, with 9 bases between the two germline ends. This CDR3 region has 13 residues. CDR1 MNHEY and CDR2 SVGAGI come from the germline V gene. The CDR3 nucleotides read TGTGCCAGCAGTTTAGCCCTATATCAGCCCCAGCATTTT. Amino acids: CASSLALYQPQHF.

The chain carries TRBV4-3 and TRBJ2-7; TRBD1 matches at 7 bases. The CDR3 has 17 amino acids. CDR1 is LGHNA, CDR2 YSLEER, per germline. V was clipped by 0 bases and J by 2 bases; unmatched bases: 10. This CDR3 reads CASSQDRLTGLPYEQYF. In DNA form, the CDR3 reads TGCGCCAGCAGCCAAGATCGCCTGACAGGGCTTCCCTACGAGCAGTACTTC.

This CDR3 is CASSPSGVDRGIPDTQYF. The DNA for the CDR3 is TGCGCCAGCAGCCCGTCGGGAGTGGACAGGGGTATCCCGGATACGCAGTATTTT. J is TRBJ2-3 and V is TRBV4-1, with 9 bases aligning to TRBD1. In germline, CDR1 is MGHRA, CDR2 YSYEKL. The junction had 17 bases not matched to a gene; V was cut back by 4 bases and J by 6 bases. This CDR3 comprises 18 residues.

J is TRBJ2-2 and V is TRBV16; maybe TRBD2 (6 bases). Germline CDR1 reads KGHSY; CDR2 reads FQNENV. With 3 bases removed from V and 1 base from J, the gap between germline ends came to 12 bases. The CDR3 length is 16 residues. DNA for the CDR3: TGTGCCAGCAGCCAGTCTACTAGCCTGAACACCGGGGAGCTGTTTTTT. It yields the protein CASSQSTSLNTGELFF.